This TCR beta chain was observed in a study of neurological immune-mediated disorders. This clonotype was found many times. The junction shows a germline mismatch at one end, possibly a read error. TCRdb fed the 5' RACE reads into MiXCR, producing one record per CDR3 protein. The sample has roughly 60,000 distinct CDR3 sequences, 3% to 4% seen once. Germline V gene lookup returns CDR1 SGHRS and CDR2 YFSETQ. This CDR3 region has 14 residues. The sequence came from a woman in her forties or fifties with multiple sclerosis. Sequenced: PBMCs. The rearrangement uses TRBV5-1 and TRBJ1-5; no clear D. The CDR3 nucleotides read TGCGCCAGCAGCTTGGGGGGTTTGGGTCAGCCCCAGAATTTT. Translation: CASSLGGLGQPQNF. The full variable domain, rest sourced from reference TRBV5-1 and TRBJ1-5, is KAGVTQTPRYLIKTRGQQVTLSCSPISGHRSVSWYQQTPGQGLQFLFEYFSETQRNKGNFPGRFSGRQFSNSRSEMNVSTLELGDSALYLCASSLGGLGQPQNFGDGTRLSIL.